These T cell receptor beta chains were read from a single sample in a study of blood T cell repertoires in COVID-19. Here immunoSEQ multiplex PCR was the method, and the copy in TCRdb shows in-frame clones only, minus some. Of under 200,000 clones listed, about four fifths are singletons. Sequenced sample: peripheral blood. These receptors all come from a man between 65 and 79 years old with active or convalescent COVID-19. Both conserved end residues are part of each CDR3. The D gene is left open where the match is weak. Part of the rows lack a size; the others show once, few, many or a class for expanded clones.

abundance	v_gene	d_gene	j_gene	CDR3aa	CDR3nt
-	TRBV4-1	-	TRBJ1-5	CASSQEGGRWQPQHF	TGCGCCAGCAGCCAAGAGGGGGGGAGGTGGCAGCCCCAGCATTTT
-	TRBV9	TRBD1	TRBJ1-4	CASSGRGQMREKLFF	TGTGCCAGCAGCGGTCGGGGACAGATGAGGGAAAAACTGTTTTTT
once	TRBV27	TRBD1	TRBJ2-2	CASRDSNTGELFF	TGTGCCAGCCGGGACAGTAACACCGGGGAGCTGTTTTTT
-	TRBV5-1	TRBD2	TRBJ2-7	CASSLLAGGDGQQYF	TGCGCCAGCAGCTTATTAGCGGGAGGTGATGGACAGCAGTACTTC
-	TRBV12-3/TRBV12-4	TRBD2	TRBJ2-7	CASSLAAGEQYF	TGTGCCAGCAGTTTAGCAGCGGGGGAGCAGTACTTC
-	TRBV9	-	TRBJ1-1	CASSVAVYTEAFF	TGTGCCAGCAGCGTAGCGGTTTACACTGAAGCTTTCTTT
-	TRBV6-5	-	TRBJ1-1	CASSYSIGGNTEAFF	TGTGCCAGCAGTTACTCGATTGGAGGGAACACTGAAGCTTTCTTT
-	TRBV11-3	TRBD2	TRBJ2-2	CASSYSGSNTGELFF	TGTGCCAGCAGCTATAGCGGGTCGAACACCGGGGAGCTGTTTTTT
-	TRBV1	-	TRBJ2-1	CTSSQATVAAYNEQFF	TGCACCAGCAGCCAAGCAACGGTCGCGGCTTACAATGAGCAGTTCTTC
-	TRBV11-1	-	TRBJ1-3	CASSGQWTGNTIYF	TGTGCCAGCAGCGGACAGTGGACTGGAAACACCATATATTTT
-	TRBV10-3	TRBD1	TRBJ1-6	CAIGAGQGLRSPLHF	TGTGCCATCGGGGCGGGACAGGGGTTACGTTCACCCCTCCACTTT
-	TRBV30	TRBD2	TRBJ2-5	CAWSVKAGGPETQYF	TGTGCCTGGAGTGTTAAGGCGGGGGGGCCGGAGACCCAGTACTTC
once	TRBV10-3	-	TRBJ1-1	CAIAKTGSNTEAFF	TGTGCCATCGCAAAGACAGGCTCTAACACTGAAGCTTTCTTT
-	TRBV7-9	TRBD1	TRBJ1-2	CASSLGVGTGDYGYTF	TGTGCCAGCAGCTTAGGTGTGGGGACAGGGGACTATGGCTACACCTTC
-	TRBV5-4	-	TRBJ2-5	CASSFDSARGETQYF	TGTGCCAGCAGCTTCGACTCAGCAAGGGGAGAGACCCAGTACTTC
-	TRBV6-2/TRBV6-3	TRBD2	TRBJ2-2	CASSYIAGIGTGELFF	TGTGCCAGCAGTTACATAGCGGGGATAGGTACCGGGGAGCTGTTTTTT
few	TRBV30	TRBD1	TRBJ1-2	CAWSVQDPGGFGYTF	TGTGCCTGGAGTGTACAGGACCCAGGGGGCTTTGGCTACACCTTC
-	TRBV11-2	-	TRBJ1-3	CASSLVTTSGNTIYF	TGTGCCAGCAGCTTAGTCACAACCTCTGGAAACACCATATATTTT
-	TRBV7-9	-	TRBJ1-1	CASSFGPTGTEAFF	TGTGCCAGCAGCTTTGGGCCCACCGGAACTGAAGCTTTCTTT
-	TRBV4-1	TRBD2	TRBJ2-7	CASSQDLAGSYEQYF	TGCGCCAGCAGCCAAGATCTAGCGGGCTCCTACGAGCAGTACTTC
-	TRBV15	-	TRBJ1-3	CATSRDAGPGNTIYF	TGTGCCACCAGCAGAGATGCAGGGCCTGGAAACACCATATATTTT
-	TRBV7-8	-	TRBJ2-1	CASSLGTGADNEQFF	TGTGCCAGCAGCTTAGGAACGGGAGCGGACAATGAGCAGTTCTTC
-	TRBV2	TRBD1	TRBJ1-2	CASSDLGQIYGYTF	TGTGCCAGCAGTGACCTGGGACAGATCTATGGCTACACCTTC
-	TRBV18	-	TRBJ2-2	CASSRTKGGNTGELFF	TGTGCCAGCTCTCGGACTAAGGGAGGGAACACCGGGGAGCTGTTTTTT
-	TRBV9	-	TRBJ2-2	CASRPYVTGELFF	TGTGCCAGCAGGCCCTACGTCACCGGGGAGCTGTTTTTT
-	TRBV7-9	-	TRBJ1-2	CASSLDLGGGYTF	TGTGCCAGCAGCTTAGATCTCGGCGGTGGCTACACCTTC
-	TRBV2	-	TRBJ1-5	CASSELRGGGQPQHF	TGTGCCAGCAGTGAGTTGCGGGGTGGCGGTCAGCCCCAGCATTTT
-	TRBV20-1	-	TRBJ1-2	CSASYLGGQAYGYTF	TGCAGTGCTAGTTATTTGGGGGGGCAGGCATATGGCTACACCTTC
few	TRBV13	TRBD1	TRBJ1-2	CASSIGTGDYGYTF	TGTGCCAGCAGCATCGGGACAGGGGATTATGGCTACACCTTC
once	TRBV6-5	TRBD2	TRBJ2-7	CATETSEAYEQYF	TGTGCCACCGAGACTAGCGAGGCCTACGAGCAGTACTTC
-	TRBV7-2	-	TRBJ2-1	CASSTSGYMNEQFF	TGTGCCAGCAGCACGAGCGGGTACATGAATGAGCAGTTCTTC
-	TRBV19	-	TRBJ1-5	CASKTVYSNQPQHF	TGTGCCAGTAAGACAGTTTATAGCAATCAGCCCCAGCATTTT
-	TRBV5-1	-	TRBJ1-1	CASSLASGLWAEAFF	TGCGCCAGCAGCTTGGCATCAGGGCTTTGGGCTGAAGCTTTCTTT
once	TRBV5-1	TRBD1	TRBJ1-4	CASNPGTADEKLFF	TGCGCCAGCAACCCCGGGACAGCCGATGAAAAACTGTTTTTT
-	TRBV7-9	-	TRBJ2-3	CASSLLGGTDTQYF	TGTGCCAGCAGCTTACTCGGCGGGACAGATACGCAGTATTTT
-	TRBV2	-	TRBJ1-1	CASSDLGGGGTEAFF	TGTGCCAGCAGCGACCTGGGTGGGGGGGGTACTGAAGCTTTCTTT
-	TRBV7-2	-	TRBJ2-5	CASSSYQGLETQYF	TGTGCCAGCAGCTCTTATCAGGGACTAGAGACCCAGTACTTC
-	TRBV6-5	TRBD2	TRBJ2-5	CASSPILAGIGTQYF	TGTGCCAGCAGTCCGATACTAGCGGGGATAGGGACCCAGTACTTC
-	TRBV5-1	-	TRBJ2-2	CASSLEAGNDGELFF	TGCGCCAGCAGCTTGGAGGCAGGAAATGACGGGGAGCTGTTTTTT
-	TRBV4-1	TRBD2	TRBJ2-3	CASSQDRREGHTQYF	TGCGCCAGCAGCCAAGATCGGCGGGAGGGCCATACGCAGTATTTT
-	TRBV5-6	-	TRBJ1-1	CASSLGGQVNTEAFF	TGTGCCAGCAGCTTGGGGGGGCAAGTGAACACTGAAGCTTTCTTT
-	TRBV7-6	TRBD1	TRBJ1-1	CASSRQGSEAFF	TGTGCCAGCAGCCGACAGGGTTCTGAAGCTTTCTTT
once	TRBV7-3	TRBD2	TRBJ2-7	CASTPGRAVGEQYF	TGTGCCAGCACCCCCGGGAGGGCAGTGGGCGAGCAGTACTTC
-	TRBV5-8	-	TRBJ2-7	CASSLGGYEQYF	TGTGCCAGCAGCTTGGGCGGGTACGAGCAGTACTTC
-	TRBV6-5	-	TRBJ1-5	CASSQGNSNQPQHF	TGTGCCAGCAGCCAGGGAAATAGCAATCAGCCCCAGCATTTT
-	TRBV4-3	-	TRBJ1-5	CASSQATGFNQPQHF	TGCGCCAGCAGCCAGGCCACAGGGTTCAATCAGCCCCAGCATTTT
-	TRBV4-1	-	TRBJ1-2	CASSQGERRGYTF	TGCGCCAGCAGCCAAGGAGAAAGAAGAGGCTACACCTTC
-	TRBV21-1	-	TRBJ2-4	CASGTPKNIQYF	TGTGCCAGCGGGACACCCAAAAACATTCAGTACTTC
-	TRBV19	TRBD2	TRBJ2-1	CASSGVPGGYNEQFF	TGTGCCAGTAGTGGGGTGCCGGGGGGGTACAATGAGCAGTTCTTC
-	TRBV19	-	TRBJ1-1	CASTAPRQGNTEAFF	TGTGCCAGTACCGCCCCCCGCCAGGGGAACACTGAAGCTTTCTTT
few	TRBV19	-	TRBJ1-1	CASSVTGYTEAFF	TGTGCCAGTAGTGTCACAGGGTACACTGAAGCTTTCTTT
-	TRBV6-5	-	TRBJ1-3	CASSYPGAGNTIYF	TGTGCCAGCAGTTATCCGGGTGCTGGAAACACCATATATTTT
-	TRBV2	-	TRBJ1-1	CASRFKGSTEAFF	TGTGCCAGCAGGTTTAAAGGGAGCACTGAAGCTTTCTTT